This TCR beta chain is drawn from a study of blood T cell repertoires in COVID-19. The wider study: Samples representing acute and convalescent COVID-19 were sourced from the United States, Italy and Spain. From T cells, B-cell-depleted T cells, or PBMCs came the material, which was cDNA or gDNA.

Original methodology: For nucleated cells, counts were estimated from reference gene primer amplification. TCRdb keeps only in-frame clones here, not all; method: immunoSEQ multiplex PCR. V, J and clone size derive from that table, while D and trimming were established from the DNA sequence. The table has about 110,000 clones, approximately 90% seen once. The TCR originated in a woman aged 45-60 years with acute or convalescent COVID-19. Sequenced: peripheral blood.

In nucleotides, the CDR3 is TGTGCCTGGAGTGGGCAATTGACTTCCTACGAGCAGTACTTC. Its protein is CAWSGQLTSYEQYF. V usage is TRBV30 and J usage is TRBJ2-7; no reliable D call. The CDR3 spans 14 residues. The V end lost 1 base, the J end lost 1 base, and 11 bases lay between the germline ends. The germline CDR1 and CDR2 sequences are GTSNPN and SVGIG (reference sequence).